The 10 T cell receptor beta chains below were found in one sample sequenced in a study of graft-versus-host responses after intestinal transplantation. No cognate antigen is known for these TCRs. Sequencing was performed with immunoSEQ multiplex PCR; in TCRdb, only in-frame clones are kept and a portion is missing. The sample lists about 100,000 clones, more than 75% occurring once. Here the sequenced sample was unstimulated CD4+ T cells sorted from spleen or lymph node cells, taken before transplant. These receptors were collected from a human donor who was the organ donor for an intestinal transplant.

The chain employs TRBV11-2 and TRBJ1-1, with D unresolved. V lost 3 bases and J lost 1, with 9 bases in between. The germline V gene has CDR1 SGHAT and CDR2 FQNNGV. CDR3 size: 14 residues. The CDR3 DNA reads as TGTGCCAGCAGCTTCGCAGGAGCGAACACTGAAGCTTTCTTT. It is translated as CASSFAGANTEAFF.

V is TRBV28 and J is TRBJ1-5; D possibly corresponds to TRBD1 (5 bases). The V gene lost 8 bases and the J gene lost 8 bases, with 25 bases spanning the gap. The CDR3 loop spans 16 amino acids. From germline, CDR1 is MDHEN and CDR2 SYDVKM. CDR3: CASFPGGTHNGEPQHF. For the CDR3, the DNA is TGTGCCAGCTTCCCCGGGGGGACCCATAACGGGGAGCCCCAGCATTTT.

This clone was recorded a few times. CDR3 amino acids: CASSQRGDTRTSGNTIYF. The CDR3 region has the DNA TGTGCCAGCAGCCAAAGGGGGGATACTCGAACCTCTGGAAACACCATATATTTT. The chain employs TRBV14 and TRBJ1-3; D is perhaps TRBD1 (6 bases). There are 18 residues in the CDR3. Looked up from germline, CDR1 is SGHDN and CDR2 is FVKESK. V shed 2 bases and J shed 0 bases, with 17 bases lying between them.

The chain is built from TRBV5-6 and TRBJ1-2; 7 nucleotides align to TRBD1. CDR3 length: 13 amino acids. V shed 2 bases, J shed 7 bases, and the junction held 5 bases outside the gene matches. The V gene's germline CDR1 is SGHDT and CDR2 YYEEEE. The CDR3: CASSLNRGSGYTF. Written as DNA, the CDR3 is TGTGCCAGCAGCTTAAACAGGGGTAGTGGCTACACCTTC.

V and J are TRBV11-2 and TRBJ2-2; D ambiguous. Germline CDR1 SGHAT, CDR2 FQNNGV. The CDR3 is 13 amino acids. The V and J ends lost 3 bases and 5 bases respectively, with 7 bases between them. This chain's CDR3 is CASSFEGTGELFF. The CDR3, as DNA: TGTGCCAGCAGCTTTGAAGGGACCGGGGAGCTGTTTTTT.

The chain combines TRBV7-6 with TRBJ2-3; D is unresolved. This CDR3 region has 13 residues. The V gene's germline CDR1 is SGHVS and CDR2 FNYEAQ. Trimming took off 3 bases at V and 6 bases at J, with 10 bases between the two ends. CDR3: CASSLSRLDTQYF. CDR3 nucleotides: TGTGCCAGCAGCTTGAGCCGTTTGGATACGCAGTATTTT.

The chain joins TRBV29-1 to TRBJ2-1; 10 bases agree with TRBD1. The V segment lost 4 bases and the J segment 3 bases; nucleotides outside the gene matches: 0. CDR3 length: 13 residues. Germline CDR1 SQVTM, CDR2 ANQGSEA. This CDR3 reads CSVGTGGYNEQFF. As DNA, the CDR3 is TGCAGCGTTGGGACAGGGGGCTACAATGAGCAGTTCTTC.

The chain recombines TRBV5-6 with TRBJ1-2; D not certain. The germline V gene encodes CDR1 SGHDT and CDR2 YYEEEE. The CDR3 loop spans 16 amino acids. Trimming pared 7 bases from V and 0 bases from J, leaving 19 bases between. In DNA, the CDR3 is TGTGCCAGCCACGCGGTAGGAGGGCCGTCTAACTATGGCTACACCTTC. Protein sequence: CASHAVGGPSNYGYTF.

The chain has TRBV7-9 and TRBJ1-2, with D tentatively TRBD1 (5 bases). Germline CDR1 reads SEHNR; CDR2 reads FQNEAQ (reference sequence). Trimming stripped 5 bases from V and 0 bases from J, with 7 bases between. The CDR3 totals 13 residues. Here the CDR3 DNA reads TGTGCCAGCAGCCCGACAGCTAACTATGGCTACACCTTC. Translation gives CASSPTANYGYTF.

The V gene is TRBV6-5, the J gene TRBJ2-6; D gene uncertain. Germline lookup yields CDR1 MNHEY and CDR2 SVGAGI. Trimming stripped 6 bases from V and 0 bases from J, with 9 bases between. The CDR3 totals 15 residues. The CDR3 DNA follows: TGTGCCAGCAGCCGCTGGGGCTCTGGGGCCAACGTCCTGACTTTC. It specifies CASSRWGSGANVLTF.